The 32 T cell receptor beta chains given below trace back to one sample, sequenced in a study of cytomegalovirus exposure and HLA in healthy donors. A multiplex PCR was run with 60 Vbeta primers and 13 Jbeta primers. Data came from immunoSEQ multiplex PCR; TCRdb stores just in-frame clones and leaves some out. The top ten clones hold roughly a quarter of a sample with tens of thousands of clones, roughly 77% of them seen once. The sequencing sample was made of PBMCs. These receptors all stem from a woman between 40 and 55 years old in good health and CMV-seropositive.

The chain carries TRBV19 and TRBJ2-3, with 12 bases that match TRBD2. V lost 3 bases and J lost 0; bases outside the gene matches: 4. The CDR3 has 17 residues. Per germline, CDR1 LNHDA and CDR2 SQIVND (reference sequence). CDR3 in DNA: TGTGCCAGTAGTATCCGGACTAGCGGGGTTAGCACAGATACGCAGTATTTT. Translated: CASSIRTSGVSTDTQYF.

The chain combines TRBV7-2 with TRBJ1-6; D remains ambiguous. CDR3 length: 14 residues. Trimming cost V 1 base and J 9 bases, with 10 bases left between them. Germline CDR1 is SGHTA and CDR2 is FQGNSA. The CDR3 region has the DNA TGTGCCAGCAGCTTAGGAGAGGTCTCTTCACCCCTCCACTTT. Amino acids: CASSLGEVSSPLHF.

This clone has more than one count but fewer than ten. The chain recombines TRBV19 with TRBJ2-7; D is perhaps TRBD1 (6 bases). Looked up from germline, CDR1 is LNHDA and CDR2 is SQIVND (reference sequence). CDR3 size: 15 residues. With 5 bases removed from V and 5 bases from J, the gap between germline ends came to 19 bases. The CDR3 region is CASSPHRDGSNEQYF. The CDR3 bases are TGTGCCAGTAGTCCCCACAGGGACGGGTCCAACGAGCAGTACTTC.

The J gene is TRBJ1-2, the V gene TRBV6-5, with 11 bases lining up with TRBD1. V shed 4 bases, J shed 8 bases, and the junction held 6 bases outside the gene matches. This CDR3 comprises 14 residues. Germline V CDR1 and CDR2: MNHEY, SVGAGI. The CDR3 sequence: CASSSGQGARGYTF. The DNA for the CDR3 is TGTGCCAGCAGTTCAGGACAGGGGGCAAGAGGCTACACCTTC.

In DNA, the CDR3 is TGTGCCAGTAAGGGGACAGCTCATAACACTGAAGCTTTCTTT. This sequence encodes CASKGTAHNTEAFF. The chain recombines TRBV19 with TRBJ1-1; TRBD1 agrees at 7 bases. Germline V lookup: CDR1 LNHDA, CDR2 SQIVND (reference sequence). Germline trimming cut 7 bases from V and 2 bases from J; bases unmatched to any gene: 7. This CDR3 region has 14 residues.

This clone showed up just a few times. This sequence joins TRBV5-8 and TRBJ1-4, with D tentatively TRBD1 (5 bases). Germline CDR1 reads SGHTS; CDR2 reads YDEGEE. The CDR3 length is 16 residues. V dropped 4 bases and J dropped 1 base, with 14 bases sitting between them. CDR3: CASSGGDSITNEKLFF. The CDR3 region has the DNA TGTGCCAGCAGCGGGGGGGACTCCATAACTAATGAAAAACTGTTTTTT.

CDR3 sequence (DNA): TGTGCCAGCAGAGGACAGCGAAATCAGCCCCAGCATTTT. Translation gives CASRGQRNQPQHF. The rearrangement joins TRBV6-5 to TRBJ1-5; D might be TRBD1 (6 bases). Deletions cut 6 bases from V and 4 bases from J, with 10 bases between. Germline V gene lookup returns CDR1 MNHEY and CDR2 SVGAGI. This CDR3 has 13 amino acids.

The chain is built from TRBV5-4 and TRBJ1-1; TRBD1 might be the D (5 bases). Germline CDR1 and CDR2: SGHNT and YYREEE (reference sequence). This CDR3 has 14 residues. The V gene lost 1 base and the J gene lost 2 bases, with 9 bases spanning the gap. CDR3 amino acids: CASSLMTVNTEAFF. The CDR3 DNA follows: TGTGCCAGCAGCTTGATGACAGTAAACACTGAAGCTTTCTTT. The variable domain in full, with the rest retrieved from reference TRBV5-4 and TRBJ1-1, is ETGVTQSPTHLIKTRGQQVTLRCSSQSGHNTVSWYQQALGQGPQFIFQYYREEENGRGNFPPRFSGLQFPNYSSELNVNALELDDSALYLCASSLMTVNTEAFFGQGTRLTVV.

This clone was detected ten times or more. The V call is TRBV4-3, the J call TRBJ1-5; D is uncertain. V was cut by 0 bases and J by 6 bases, with 9 bases left in between. The CDR3 spans 14 residues. Germline assignment: CDR1 LGHNA and CDR2 YSLEER. CDR3 coding DNA: TGCGCCAGCAGCCAAGACCCACGAGGTCAGCCCCAGCATTTT. Translating it yields CASSQDPRGQPQHF.

This clone came up once. The CDR3 spells CASSHPTGVNTEAFF. The CDR3 DNA reads TGTGCCAGCAGCCATCCGACAGGGGTGAACACTGAAGCTTTCTTT. The rearrangement links TRBV7-9 to TRBJ1-1; 8 bases fit TRBD1. Germline V gene lookup returns CDR1 SEHNR and CDR2 FQNEAQ (reference sequence). This CDR3 contains 15 residues. With V trimmed by 5 bases and J by 0 bases, 5 bases remained unmatched. Complete variable domain (other parts from reference TRBV7-9 and TRBJ1-1): DTGVSQNPRHKITKRGQNVTFRCDPISEHNRLYWYRQTLGQGPEFLTYFQNEAQLEKSRLLSDRFSAERPKGSFSTLEIQRTEQGDSAMYLCASSHPTGVNTEAFFGQGTRLTVV.

The chain recombines TRBV19 with TRBJ1-2; a possible D gene is TRBD1 (5 bases). This CDR3 is 10 amino acids long. Per the germline V gene, CDR1 is LNHDA and CDR2 is SQIVND (reference sequence). Between the trimmed V and J ends, which lost 8 bases and 8 bases, there was a span of 9 bases. DNA of the CDR3: TGTGCCAGTGGGGCGATCGGCTACACCTTC. Translated: CASGAIGYTF.

The chain recombines TRBV9 with TRBJ1-5, with D maybe TRBD1 (6 bases). Germline V CDR1 and CDR2: SGDLS, YYNGEE. This CDR3 region has 14 residues. V gave up 9 bases and J gave up 1 base, with 14 bases separating them. The CDR3 here is CATRTVSSNQPQHF. The CDR3 DNA is TGTGCCACCAGGACAGTCTCCAGCAATCAGCCCCAGCATTTT.

The CDR3 DNA follows: TGCGCCAGCAGCCAAGATAGGGGGGACAGGACCTACGAGCAGTACTTC. Amino acids: CASSQDRGDRTYEQYF. The chain combines TRBV4-3 with TRBJ2-7; 8 nucleotides line up with TRBD1. V gave up 0 bases and J gave up 2 bases; unmatched junction bases: 6. The CDR3 covers 16 residues. Germline V gene lookup returns CDR1 LGHNA and CDR2 YSLEER.

The rearrangement joins TRBV29-1 to TRBJ1-2, with a possible D match to TRBD1 (6 bases). The germline V and J ends were trimmed by 7 bases and 0 bases, with 12 bases remaining between them. Per the germline V gene, CDR1 is SQVTM and CDR2 is ANQGSEA. The CDR3 covers 13 residues. CDR3: CSATGQTNYGYTF. The CDR3, as DNA: TGCAGCGCTACCGGACAGACTAACTATGGCTACACCTTC.

The DNA of the CDR3 is TGCGCCAGCAGCTCTGACAGGTCTGGTTGGACCTTC. Its translation: CASSSDRSGWTF. The chain employs TRBV5-1 and TRBJ1-2, with D tentatively TRBD1 (6 bases). Germline CDR1 SGHRS, CDR2 YFSETQ. The CDR3 consists of 12 residues. The ends were cut back, 3 bases at V and 14 bases at J, with 17 bases in the middle. Combining the CDR3 with reference TRBV5-1 and TRBJ1-2 gives the whole variable domain KAGVTQTPRYLIKTRGQQVTLSCSPISGHRSVSWYQQTPGQGLQFLFEYFSETQRNKGNFPGRFSGRQFSNSRSEMNVSTLELGDSALYLCASSSDRSGWTFGSGTRLTVV.

The V and J genes are TRBV5-5 and TRBJ2-3; no firm D call. Germline CDR1 is SGHKS and CDR2 is YYEKEE (reference sequence). The CDR3 has 13 amino acids. V shed 6 bases and J shed 3 bases, with 11 bases lying between them. The CDR3 DNA reads TGTGCCAGCACGCGGCTGGCTACAGATACGCAGTATTTT. This sequence encodes CASTRLATDTQYF.

The chain couples TRBV11-3 to TRBJ2-1, with TRBD2 identical over 9 bases. The CDR3 length is 18 residues. After removal of 5 bases from V and 8 bases from J, the junction contained 19 bases not matched to a gene. CDR1 is SGHNT, CDR2 YENEEA, per germline. CDR3 in amino acids: CASSPGSGGNPSLDEQFF. CDR3 nucleotides: TGTGCCAGCAGCCCTGGGAGCGGGGGGAACCCCTCTTTGGATGAGCAGTTCTTC.

V usage is TRBV6-6 and J usage is TRBJ1-3, with D tentatively TRBD1 (6 bases). The germline V gene encodes CDR1 MNHNY and CDR2 SVGAGI (reference sequence). Trimming left V 7 bases short and J 0 bases short, with 13 bases between. The CDR3 has 15 amino acids. CDR3 protein: CASKDSFPSGNTIYF. CDR3 nucleotides: TGTGCCAGCAAGGACAGTTTCCCCTCTGGAAACACCATATATTTT.

CDR3 sequence: CASSQDLILNYGYTF. The CDR3 DNA is TGTGCCAGCAGCCAAGATCTCATACTTAACTATGGCTACACCTTC. V gene TRBV14 combines with J gene TRBJ1-2, with no clear D. Trimming cost V 0 bases and J 1 base, with 9 bases left between them. CDR1 and CDR2 (germline): SGHDN, FVKESK. The CDR3 length is 15 residues.

The V and J genes are TRBV30 and TRBJ2-7, with a weak D call TRBD1 (5 bases). The CDR3 runs 13 residues. The ends were cut back, 7 bases at V and 0 bases at J, with 13 bases in the middle. Germline loops: CDR1 GTSNPN, CDR2 SVGIG (reference sequence). Written as DNA, the CDR3 is TGTGCCTCGACAGTTTCGTACTCCTACGAGCAGTACTTC. Protein product: CASTVSYSYEQYF.

This clone was observed a single time. V and J are TRBV27 and TRBJ2-2; 7 bases are shared with TRBD1. The junction had 5 bases not matched to a gene; V was cut back by 2 bases and J by 2 bases. Germline values: CDR1 MNHEY, CDR2 SMNVEV (reference sequence). CDR3 length: 16 residues. The CDR3 here is CASSLMGQINTGELFF. In nucleotides, the CDR3 is TGTGCCAGCAGTTTAATGGGACAGATAAACACCGGGGAGCTGTTTTTT.

This chain connects TRBV7-9 to TRBJ1-1; TRBD1 is a possible D gene (6 bases). Germline V gene lookup returns CDR1 SEHNR and CDR2 FQNEAQ (reference sequence). The CDR3 totals 16 residues. V dropped 4 bases and J dropped 4 bases, with 19 bases sitting between them. This CDR3 reads CASSYQGGVTGTEAFF. CDR3 DNA: TGTGCCAGCAGCTACCAAGGGGGAGTTACGGGCACTGAAGCTTTCTTT.

The gene calls are TRBV11-3 and TRBJ1-1; D gene unclear. In germline, CDR1 is SGHNT, CDR2 YENEEA. Trimming removed 1 base at V and 1 base at J, with 7 bases between. CDR3 length: 14 amino acids. The CDR3, as DNA: TGTGCCAGCAGCTTAGCGGGGTGGAACACTGAAGCTTTCTTT. This sequence encodes CASSLAGWNTEAFF.

The J gene is TRBJ2-5, the V gene TRBV6-5; D is ambiguous. CDR1 is MNHEY and CDR2 is SVGAGI in the germline V gene. V lost 8 bases, J lost 5 bases, and 9 bases lay in between. The CDR3 contains 11 residues. CDR3 in DNA: TGTGCCAGCGGCGTCAGGGAGACCCAGTACTTC. It specifies CASGVRETQYF.

This chain uses TRBV10-2 with TRBJ2-2, with 8 bases lining up with TRBD2. This CDR3 spans 15 amino acids. V gave up 4 bases and J gave up 5 bases; unmatched junction bases: 6. Per the germline V gene, CDR1 is WSHSY and CDR2 is SAAADI. CDR3 sequence (DNA): TGCGCCAGCAGTGGATCAGCGGGGGTAACCGGGGAGCTGTTTTTT. Protein sequence: CASSGSAGVTGELFF.

The chain employs TRBV18 and TRBJ1-1, with 7 bases fitting TRBD1. This CDR3 region has 14 residues. From germline, CDR1 is KGHSH and CDR2 LQKENI. The V gene end was trimmed by 2 bases and the J gene end by 5 bases; junction bases not matched to a gene: 5. For the CDR3, the DNA is TGTGCCAGCTCACCAGTAACCAGGGGGACTGAAGCTTTCTTT. Its translation is CASSPVTRGTEAFF.

The V call is TRBV6-5, the J call TRBJ2-2; D might be TRBD2 (7 bases). This CDR3 is built from 14 residues. CDR1 and CDR2 (germline): MNHEY, SVGAGI. Trimming removed 7 bases at V and 3 bases at J, with 12 bases between. Written as DNA, the CDR3 is TGTGCCAGCAAGGCGGGGGCGGACACCGGGGAGCTGTTTTTT. Translation: CASKAGADTGELFF.

This chain joins TRBV11-2 and TRBJ2-7, with a possible D match to TRBD2 (6 bases). Trimming cost V 3 bases and J 9 bases, with 15 bases left between them. Germline CDR1 SGHAT, CDR2 FQNNGV. The CDR3 length is 13 residues. Written as DNA, the CDR3 is TGTGCCAGCAGCTTGATACGGACGGGAGTGCAGTACTTC. Translation gives CASSLIRTGVQYF.

This sequence joins TRBV4-3 and TRBJ1-1, with D tentatively TRBD1 (6 bases). The germline V gene has CDR1 LGHNA and CDR2 YSLEER. Between the trimmed V and J ends, which lost 0 bases and 5 bases, there was a span of 13 bases. The CDR3 sequence is 15 residues long. The CDR3 coding sequence is TGCGCCAGCAGCCAAGACAGGGGCGGAACGACTGAAGCTTTCTTT. This encodes CASSQDRGGTTEAFF.

The V and J genes are TRBV5-8 and TRBJ2-3, with D maybe TRBD2 (5 bases). Germline loops: CDR1 SGHTS, CDR2 YDEGEE. CDR3 size: 15 residues. Trimming took off 2 bases at V and 8 bases at J, with 18 bases between the two ends. This CDR3 is CASSFDGLAAGTQYF. The DNA for the CDR3 is TGTGCCAGCAGCTTCGACGGACTGGCGGCTGGTACGCAGTATTTT.

This chain uses TRBV30 with TRBJ2-3, with 9 positions matching TRBD2. After removal of 0 bases from V and 4 bases from J, the junction contained 8 bases not matched to a gene. Germline CDR1 GTSNPN, CDR2 SVGIG (reference sequence). The CDR3 totals 16 residues. CDR3 nucleotides: TGTGCCTGGAGTGTACTGGCAGCGGGGGGCGCAGATACGCAGTATTTT. It is translated as CAWSVLAAGGADTQYF.

The chain carries TRBV11-2 and TRBJ2-3, with 10 bases that match TRBD1. Per the germline V gene, CDR1 is SGHAT and CDR2 is FQNNGV. This CDR3 has 15 amino acids. V lost 5 bases to trimming and J lost 5 bases; unmatched junction nucleotides: 7. This CDR3 is CASSRLGQGQDTQYF. CDR3 in DNA: TGTGCCAGCAGCCGTTTGGGACAGGGGCAAGATACGCAGTATTTT.